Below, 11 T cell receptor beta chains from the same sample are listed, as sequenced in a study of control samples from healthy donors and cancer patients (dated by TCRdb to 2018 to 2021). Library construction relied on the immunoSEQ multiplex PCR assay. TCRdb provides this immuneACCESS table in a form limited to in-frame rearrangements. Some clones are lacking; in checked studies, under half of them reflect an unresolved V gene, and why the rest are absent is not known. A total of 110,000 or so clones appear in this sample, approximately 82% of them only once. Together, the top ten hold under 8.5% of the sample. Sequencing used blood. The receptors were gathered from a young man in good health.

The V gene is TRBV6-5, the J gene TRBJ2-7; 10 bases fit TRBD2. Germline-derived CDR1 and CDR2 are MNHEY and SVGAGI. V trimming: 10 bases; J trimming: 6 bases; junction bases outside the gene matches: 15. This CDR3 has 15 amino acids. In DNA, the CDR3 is TGTGCCACCCCTTCTGGACTAGCGGTGAACGGCGAGCAGTACGTC. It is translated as CATPSGLAVNGEQYV.

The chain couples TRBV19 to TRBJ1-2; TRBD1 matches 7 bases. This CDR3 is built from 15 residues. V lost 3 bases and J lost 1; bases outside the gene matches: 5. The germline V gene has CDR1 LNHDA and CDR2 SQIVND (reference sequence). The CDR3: CASSIGQGDNYGYTF. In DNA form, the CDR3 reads TGTGCCAGTAGTATCGGCCAGGGGGATAACTATGGCTACACCTTC.

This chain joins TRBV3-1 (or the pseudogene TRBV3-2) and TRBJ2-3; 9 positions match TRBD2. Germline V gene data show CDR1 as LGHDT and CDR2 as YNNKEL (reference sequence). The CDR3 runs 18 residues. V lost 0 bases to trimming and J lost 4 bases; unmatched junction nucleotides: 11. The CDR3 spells CASSQDVWGGGAPDTQYF. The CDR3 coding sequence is TGTGCCAGCAGCCAAGATGTATGGGGCGGGGGGGCCCCAGATACGCAGTATTTT.

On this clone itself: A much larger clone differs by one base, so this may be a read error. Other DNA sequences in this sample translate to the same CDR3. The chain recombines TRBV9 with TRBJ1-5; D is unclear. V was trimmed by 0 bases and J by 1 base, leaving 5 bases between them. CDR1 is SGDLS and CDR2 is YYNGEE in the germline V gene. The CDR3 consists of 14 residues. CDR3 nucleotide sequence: TGTGCCAGCAGCGTAGGAGTAAGCAATCAGCCCCAGCATTTT. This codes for CASSVGVSNQPQHF. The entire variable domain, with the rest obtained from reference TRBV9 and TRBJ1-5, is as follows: DSGVTQTPKHLITATGQRVTLRCSPRSGDLSVYWYQQSLDQGLQFLIQYYNGEERAKGNILERFSAQQFPDLHSELNLSSLELGDSALYFCASSVGVSNQPQHFGDGTRLSIL.

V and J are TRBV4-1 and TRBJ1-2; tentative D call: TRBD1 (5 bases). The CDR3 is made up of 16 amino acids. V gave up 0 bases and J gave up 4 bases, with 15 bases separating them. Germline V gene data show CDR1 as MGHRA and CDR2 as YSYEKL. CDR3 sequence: CASSQDRTGGGYGYTF. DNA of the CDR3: TGCGCCAGCAGCCAAGATCGAACAGGTGGCGGCTATGGCTACACCTTC.

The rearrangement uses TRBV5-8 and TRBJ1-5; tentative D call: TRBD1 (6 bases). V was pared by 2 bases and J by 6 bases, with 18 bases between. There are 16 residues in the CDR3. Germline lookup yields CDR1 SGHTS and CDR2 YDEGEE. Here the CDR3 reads CASSFWGGGGSQPQHF. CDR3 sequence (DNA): TGTGCCAGCAGCTTCTGGGGGGGCGGGGGAAGTCAGCCCCAGCATTTT.

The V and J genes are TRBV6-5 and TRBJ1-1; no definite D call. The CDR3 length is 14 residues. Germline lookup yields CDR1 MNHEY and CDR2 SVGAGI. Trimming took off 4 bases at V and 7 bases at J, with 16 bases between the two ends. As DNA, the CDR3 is TGTGCCAGCAGTTTCGCGAACACTGGTATTGAAGCTTTCTTT. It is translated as CASSFANTGIEAFF.

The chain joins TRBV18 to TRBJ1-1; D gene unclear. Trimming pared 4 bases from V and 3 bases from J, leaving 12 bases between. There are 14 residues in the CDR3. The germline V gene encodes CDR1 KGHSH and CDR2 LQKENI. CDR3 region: CASSRGVWDTEAFF. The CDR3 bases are TGTGCCAGCTCACGGGGAGTCTGGGACACTGAAGCTTTCTTT.

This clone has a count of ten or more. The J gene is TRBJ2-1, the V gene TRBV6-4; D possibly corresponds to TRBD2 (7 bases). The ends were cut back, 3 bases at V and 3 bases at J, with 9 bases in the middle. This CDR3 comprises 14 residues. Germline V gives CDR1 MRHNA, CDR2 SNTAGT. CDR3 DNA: TGTGCCAGCAGTGAAGGGGGGGACTACAATGAGCAGTTCTTC. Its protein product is CASSEGGDYNEQFF.

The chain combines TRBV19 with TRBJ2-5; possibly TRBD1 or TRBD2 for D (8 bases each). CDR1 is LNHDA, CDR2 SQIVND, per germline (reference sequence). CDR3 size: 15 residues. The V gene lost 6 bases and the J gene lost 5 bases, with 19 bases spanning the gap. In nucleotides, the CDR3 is TGTGCCAGTAGGGCAGGGGGCGCGGGGGGCGAGACCCAGTACTTC. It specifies CASRAGGAGGETQYF.

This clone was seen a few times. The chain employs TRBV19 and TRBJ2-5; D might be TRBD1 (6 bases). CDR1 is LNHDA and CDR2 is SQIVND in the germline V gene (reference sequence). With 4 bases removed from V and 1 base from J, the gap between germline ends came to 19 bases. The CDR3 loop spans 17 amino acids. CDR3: CASSTFKTGAIQETQYF. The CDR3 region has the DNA TGTGCCAGTAGTACATTTAAGACAGGAGCGATCCAAGAGACCCAGTACTTC.